A selection of T cell receptor beta chains follows, all from one sample in a study of CD4 T cells in relation to SARS-CoV-2 and coronaviruses. This table comes from immunoSEQ multiplex PCR, and its TCRdb copy is limited to in-frame clones, with some not included. The top ten clones hold around 0.15% of a sample with 60,000 or so clones, about 95% of them seen once. Sequenced: naive CD4+ T cells from PBMCs. These receptors were taken from a human donor in good health. CDR3s include the opening cysteine and the closing phenylalanine or tryptophan. A D gene is named only where the DNA matches it firmly. Clone sizes are given selectively: once, few, many, or a class where the clone is expanded.

j_call clone_size v_call d_call cdr3_nt cdr3_aa
TRBJ2-3 . TRBV19 TRBD2 TGTGCCAGTAGGGAAGATAGGAGCGGGAGTCAGTATTTT CASREDRSGSQYF
TRBJ1-1 . TRBV9 . TGTGCCAGCAGCGTAGTTGTTTCCGGACCTGAAGCTTTCTTT CASSVVVSGPEAFF
TRBJ2-1 once TRBV3-1/TRBV3-2 . TGTGCCAGCAGCCAAGCCCCTAGCGAGAGCTCCTACAATGAGCAGTTCTTC CASSQAPSESSYNEQFF
TRBJ1-1 . TRBV10-1 . TGCGCCAGCGGACGGGACGCGGACACTGAAGCTTTCTTT CASGRDADTEAFF
TRBJ2-3 . TRBV5-1 TRBD2 TGCGCCAGCAGCTTAGAAGGACTAGCGTTTACCGCAGATACGCAGTATTTT CASSLEGLAFTADTQYF
TRBJ2-7 . TRBV20-1 TRBD2 TGCAGTGCTAGTCGTAGGCCGGAAGGGACTAGCGGGAACTACGAGCAGTACTTC CSASRRPEGTSGNYEQYF
TRBJ1-6 once TRBV28 TRBD1 TGTGCCAGCAGCGCCGACAGGGGAGGTTCACCCCTCCACTTT CASSADRGGSPLHF
TRBJ2-1 once TRBV5-1 TRBD2 TGCGCCACCAAACCCCCGGGTAGCGGGAGGAACAATGAGCAGTTCTTC CATKPPGSGRNNEQFF
TRBJ2-2 . TRBV6-5 . TGTGCCAGCAGATGGGAAAGGTGGGAGACCGGGGAGCTGTTTTTT CASRWERWETGELFF
TRBJ2-1 . TRBV29-1 . TGCAGCGTTGATGGACCCTTGGGGGAGCAGTTCTTC CSVDGPLGEQFF
TRBJ2-2 . TRBV30 . TGTGCCTGGAGTGTAGGTTGGCTAGCAGCCGGGGAGCTGTTTTTT CAWSVGWLAAGELFF
TRBJ2-3 . TRBV7-7 TRBD2 TGTGCCAGCAGCCCAGGACTAGCGGGATCCACAGATACGCAGTATTTT CASSPGLAGSTDTQYF
TRBJ1-2 . TRBV7-9 TRBD1 TGTGCCAGCAGCATCGGGGGGGGACAGGGGTTCACGGGTAACTATGGCTACACCTTC CASSIGGGQGFTGNYGYTF
TRBJ2-5 . TRBV4-2 TRBD1 TGTGCCAGCAGCCAAGATGTGCAGGGGGCGCGGCGGGAGACCCAGTACTTC CASSQDVQGARRETQYF
TRBJ2-7 . TRBV3-1/TRBV3-2 . TGTGCCAGCAGCCAGGTACCCAACGAGCAGTACTTC CASSQVPNEQYF
TRBJ2-7 . TRBV6-5 TRBD1 TGTGCCAGCAGTTCCGCAGGGACAGGGGGCTACGAGCAGTACTTC CASSSAGTGGYEQYF
TRBJ2-7 . TRBV7-8 . TGTGCCAGCAGCTCCAGAGGCGCCGGGAGCTCCTACGAGCAGTACTTC CASSSRGAGSSYEQYF
TRBJ2-3 . TRBV4-1 TRBD2 TGCGCCAGCAGCCAAGAAGGGGGACTAGCGGGAACAGATACGCAGTATTTT CASSQEGGLAGTDTQYF
TRBJ2-3 . TRBV15 . TGTGCCACCAGTGACGGGGGGCATCGTACGCAGTATTTT CATSDGGHRTQYF
TRBJ2-2 . TRBV27 . TGTGCCAGCAGTCGACGCGAGTTTGGAAGCACCGGGGAGCTGTTTTTT CASSRREFGSTGELFF
TRBJ1-1 . TRBV5-5 . TGTGCCAGCAGCTTGTCGGGGCCCGGGAGTGCTTTCTTT CASSLSGPGSAFF
TRBJ2-1 . TRBV6-6 . TGTGCCAGCAGAGACGAGGGACTTCCGCCGTACAATGAGCAGTTCTTC CASRDEGLPPYNEQFF
TRBJ1-1 once TRBV30 . TGTGCCTGGAGTGTACAGGGGAACACTGAAGCTTTCTTT CAWSVQGNTEAFF
TRBJ2-2 . TRBV2 . TGTGCCAGCAGTGAACAGGGGAACACCGGGGAGCTGTTTTTT CASSEQGNTGELFF
TRBJ2-2 . TRBV19 . TGTGCCAGTAGTATCGGCTTGGGGGCCGGGGAGCTGTTTTTT CASSIGLGAGELFF
TRBJ1-2 . TRBV28 TRBD1 TGTGCCAGCAGACAGACAGGGGGCTATGGCTACACCTTC CASRQTGGYGYTF
TRBJ2-3 once TRBV12-3/TRBV12-4 . TGTGCCAGCAGTCCCCCACTGGGGTATACGCAGTATTTT CASSPPLGYTQYF
TRBJ1-1 . TRBV28 TRBD1 TGTGCCAGCAGATACAGGGGTTTGAACACTGAAGCTTTCTTT CASRYRGLNTEAFF
TRBJ1-4 . TRBV6-5 . TGTGCCAGCAGCTCCGGGACGGTTAATGAAAAACTGTTTTTT CASSSGTVNEKLFF
TRBJ2-5 once TRBV3-1/TRBV3-2 . TGTGCCAGCAGCCAAGAAACGGGTCCCCAAGAGACCCAGTACTTC CASSQETGPQETQYF
TRBJ2-3 . TRBV24-1 . TGTGCCACCGATACGGGTGGCACAGATACGCAGTATTTT CATDTGGTDTQYF
TRBJ1-2 . TRBV6-5 TRBD1 TGTGCCAGCAGGAGGAACAGGGGCGCCGATGGCTACACCTTC CASRRNRGADGYTF
TRBJ2-2 . TRBV9 . TGTGCCAGCAGCGTAGCGGAGGTCGGGGAGCTGTTTTTT CASSVAEVGELFF
TRBJ2-1 once TRBV10-2 TRBD1 TGCGCCAGCAGTGGACAGGGGGCCGTGGATGAGCAGTTCTTC CASSGQGAVDEQFF
TRBJ2-7 . TRBV3-1/TRBV3-2 . TGTGCCAGCAGCCAAGAGTCAATAGGGGAGCAGTACTTC CASSQESIGEQYF